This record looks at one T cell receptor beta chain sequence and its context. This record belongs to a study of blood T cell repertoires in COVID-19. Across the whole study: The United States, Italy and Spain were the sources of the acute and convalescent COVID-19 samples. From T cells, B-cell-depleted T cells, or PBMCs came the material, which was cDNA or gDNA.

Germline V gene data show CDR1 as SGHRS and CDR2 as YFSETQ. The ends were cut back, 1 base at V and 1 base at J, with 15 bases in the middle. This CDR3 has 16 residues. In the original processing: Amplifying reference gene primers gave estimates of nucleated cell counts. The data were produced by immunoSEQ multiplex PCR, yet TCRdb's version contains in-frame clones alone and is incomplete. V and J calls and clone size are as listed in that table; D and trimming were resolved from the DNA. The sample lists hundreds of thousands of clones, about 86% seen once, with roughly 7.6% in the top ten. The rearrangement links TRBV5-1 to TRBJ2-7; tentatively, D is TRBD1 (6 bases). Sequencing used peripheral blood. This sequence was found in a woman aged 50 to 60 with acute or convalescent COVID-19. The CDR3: CASSLIGGRSSYEQYF. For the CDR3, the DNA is TGCGCCAGCAGCTTGATAGGGGGACGGAGTTCCTACGAGCAGTACTTC. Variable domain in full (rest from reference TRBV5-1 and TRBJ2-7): KAGVTQTPRYLIKTRGQQVTLSCSPISGHRSVSWYQQTPGQGLQFLFEYFSETQRNKGNFPGRFSGRQFSNSRSEMNVSTLELGDSALYLCASSLIGGRSSYEQYFGPGTRLTVT.